The T cell receptor beta chain described here comes from a study of somatic mutations in cytotoxic T cells in rheumatoid arthritis. Method: immunoSEQ multiplex PCR; TCRdb's copy keeps in-frame clones and lacks some. The top ten clones hold around 4.8% of a sample with 15,000 to 20,000 clones, around three quarters of them seen once. The CDR3 is made up of 14 amino acids. V was clipped by 5 bases and J by 0 bases, with 8 bases between them. In germline, CDR1 is GTSNPN, CDR2 SVGIG (reference sequence). This clone was seen a handful of times. Material for sequencing was CD8+ T cells sorted from blood. The sequence derives from an adult with rheumatoid arthritis. The chain is built from TRBV30 and TRBJ1-6, with D unclear. The CDR3 is CAWGESSYNSPLHF. The CDR3 nucleotides are TGTGCCTGGGGGGAGAGCTCCTATAATTCACCCCTCCACTTT.